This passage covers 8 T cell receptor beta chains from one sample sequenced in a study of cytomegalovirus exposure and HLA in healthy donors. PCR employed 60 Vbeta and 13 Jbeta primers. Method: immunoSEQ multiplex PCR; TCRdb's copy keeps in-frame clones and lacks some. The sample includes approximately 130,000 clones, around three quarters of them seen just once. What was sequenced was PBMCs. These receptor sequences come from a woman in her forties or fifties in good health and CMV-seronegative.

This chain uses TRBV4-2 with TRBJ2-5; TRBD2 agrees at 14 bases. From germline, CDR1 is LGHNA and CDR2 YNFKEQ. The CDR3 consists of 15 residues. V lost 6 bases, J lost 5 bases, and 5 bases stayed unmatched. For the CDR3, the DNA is TGTGCCAGCAGGACTAGCGGGAGGGAGGGGGAGACCCAGTACTTC. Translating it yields CASRTSGREGETQYF.

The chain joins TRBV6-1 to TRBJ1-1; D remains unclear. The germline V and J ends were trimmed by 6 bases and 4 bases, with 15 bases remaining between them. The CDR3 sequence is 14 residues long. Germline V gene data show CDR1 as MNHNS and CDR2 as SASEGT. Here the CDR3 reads CASRGRGVGTEAFF. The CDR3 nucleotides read TGTGCCAGCAGAGGCCGGGGAGTTGGCACTGAAGCTTTCTTT.

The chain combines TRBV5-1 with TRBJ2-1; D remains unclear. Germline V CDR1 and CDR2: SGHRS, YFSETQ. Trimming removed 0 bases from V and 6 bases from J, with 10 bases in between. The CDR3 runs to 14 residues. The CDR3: CASSLEHMANEQFF. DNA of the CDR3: TGCGCCAGCAGCTTGGAACATATGGCCAATGAGCAGTTCTTC.

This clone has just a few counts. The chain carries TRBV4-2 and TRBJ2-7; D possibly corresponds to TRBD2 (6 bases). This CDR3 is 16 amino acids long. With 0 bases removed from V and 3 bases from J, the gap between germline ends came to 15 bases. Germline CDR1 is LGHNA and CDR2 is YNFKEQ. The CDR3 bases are TGTGCCAGCAGCCAAGATTTACAACTAGCTAACTACGAGCAGTACTTC. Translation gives CASSQDLQLANYEQYF.

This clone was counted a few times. Here the CDR3 DNA reads TGTGCCAGCAGTTACTCGGATCCCTCGACGGGGCAGTTCTTC. It encodes CASSYSDPSTGQFF. This sequence joins TRBV6-5 and TRBJ2-1, with D unresolved. CDR3 size: 14 residues. Germline CDR1 and CDR2: MNHEY and SVGAGI. V lost 0 bases, J lost 12 bases, and 15 bases lay in between.

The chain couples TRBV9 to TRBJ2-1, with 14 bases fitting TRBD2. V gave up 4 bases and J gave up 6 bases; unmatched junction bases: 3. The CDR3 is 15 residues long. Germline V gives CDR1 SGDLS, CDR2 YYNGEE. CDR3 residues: CASSQGLAGVNEQFF. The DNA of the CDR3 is TGTGCCAGCAGCCAGGGACTAGCGGGAGTCAATGAGCAGTTCTTC.

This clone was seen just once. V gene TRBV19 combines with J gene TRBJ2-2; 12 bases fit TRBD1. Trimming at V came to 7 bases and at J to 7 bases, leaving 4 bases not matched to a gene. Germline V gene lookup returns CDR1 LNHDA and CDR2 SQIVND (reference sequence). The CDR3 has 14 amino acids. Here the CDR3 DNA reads TGTGCCAGTACCGGGACAGGGGGCTACGGGGAGCTGTTTTTT. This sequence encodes CASTGTGGYGELFF.

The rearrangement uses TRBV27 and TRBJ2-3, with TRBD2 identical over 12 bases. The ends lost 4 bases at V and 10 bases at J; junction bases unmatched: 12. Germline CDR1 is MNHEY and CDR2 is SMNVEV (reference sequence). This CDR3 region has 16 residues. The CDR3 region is CASSYNIGTSGSPQYF. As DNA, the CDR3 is TGTGCCAGCAGTTATAACATCGGGACTAGCGGGTCTCCGCAGTATTTT.